A single sample gave rise to the 4 T cell receptor beta chains below, sequenced in a study of blood T cells in healthy people across ages. Through a sample-barcoded 5' primer and a J-beta primer mix, a second PCR was run for roughly 6 to 11 cycles. TCRdb re-derived calls from the 5' RACE reads in MiXCR, one entry per CDR3 protein. This table has about 1.8 million distinct CDR3 sequences, around half appearing once. Sequenced sample: blood. The receptors come from a woman aged 40 to 55 in good health.

The V gene is TRBV3-1, the J gene TRBJ1-6, with D maybe TRBD1 (5 bases). The germline V and J ends were trimmed by 4 bases and 7 bases, with 14 bases remaining between them. Germline CDR1 and CDR2: LGHDT and YNNKEL (reference sequence). The CDR3 contains 15 residues. CDR3 loop: CASSPPQGGNSPLHF. In nucleotides, the CDR3 is TGTGCCAGCAGCCCACCGCAGGGAGGGAATTCACCCCTCCACTTT.

This chain uses TRBV18 with TRBJ2-7; 7 positions agree with TRBD1. Germline V gene sequence: CDR1 KGHSH, CDR2 LQKENI. CDR3 length: 13 amino acids. The junction had 4 bases not matched to a gene; V was cut back by 2 bases and J by 6 bases. CDR3 in DNA: TGTGCCAGCTCACCAAGGGGGCCAACCGAGCAGTACTTC. Its protein product is CASSPRGPTEQYF.

This clonotype turned up a few times. The V and J genes are TRBV2 and TRBJ1-5; D might be TRBD1 (5 bases). V gave up 7 bases and J gave up 2 bases, with 15 bases separating them. Looked up from germline, CDR1 is SNHLY and CDR2 is FYNNEI. This CDR3 is 15 amino acids long. The CDR3, as DNA: TGTGCCAGCAAGAAACAGGCGGGCGGCAATCAGCCCCAGCATTTT. Amino acid sequence: CASKKQAGGNQPQHF.

A remark on this clonotype: One end of the junction does not line up with germline, which may come from a read error. This chain uses TRBV5-1 with TRBJ1-2, with D unclear. Germline values: CDR1 SGHRS, CDR2 YFSETQ. This CDR3 spans 14 amino acids. CDR3 nucleotides: TGCGCCAGCAGCTTGAGCAGTAGCACCTATAGCTACACCTTC. Translation gives CASSLSSSTYSYTF.